A single sample gave rise to the 3 T cell receptor beta chains below, sequenced in a study of shared clonotypes between healthy human individuals. TCRdb's copy holds only in-frame clones and misses some; the assay was immunoSEQ multiplex PCR. The table shows a few million clones, with about 92% occurring only once. Material for sequencing was naive CD4+ T cells from PBMCs. Subset meaning: CD45RA+ positively selected. The receptors originated from a man between 18 and 35 years old in good health. Some clones in this sample may be carry-over from other donors' samples.

The chain recombines TRBV5-1 with TRBJ1-3, with 7 bases that match TRBD1. The CDR3 totals 16 residues. Germline V gene data show CDR1 as SGHRS and CDR2 as YFSETQ. J was trimmed by 4 bases and V by 4 bases; bases with no gene match: 11. The CDR3 protein is CASSATDTGVGNTIYF. CDR3 bases: TGCGCCAGCAGCGCGACCGACACAGGGGTCGGAAACACCATATATTTT. The whole variable domain, filled in from reference TRBV5-1 and TRBJ1-3, reads KAGVTQTPRYLIKTRGQQVTLSCSPISGHRSVSWYQQTPGQGLQFLFEYFSETQRNKGNFPGRFSGRQFSNSRSEMNVSTLELGDSALYLCASSATDTGVGNTIYFGEGSWLTVV.

For the CDR3, the DNA is TGTGCCAGCAGCGGCGGGACTCGGGAGACCCAGTACTTC. Amino acid sequence: CASSGGTRETQYF. The chain links TRBV9 to TRBJ2-5; D might be TRBD2 (6 bases). This CDR3 has 13 amino acids. Trimming cost V 3 bases and J 5 bases, with 11 bases left between them. Germline lookup yields CDR1 SGDLS and CDR2 YYNGEE.

The CDR3 here is CASSESRRAAQETQYF. CDR3 coding DNA: TGTGCCAGCAGTGAATCCCGACGGGCAGCACAAGAGACCCAGTACTTC. The V and J genes are TRBV25-1 and TRBJ2-5; D is uncertain. V dropped 1 base and J dropped 2 bases, with 14 bases sitting between them. This CDR3 contains 16 residues. Germline values: CDR1 MGHDK, CDR2 SYGVNS.